The clone carrying this TCR beta chain was picked up a small number of times. Its target is unknown. These data are taken from a study of OX40 agonist ivuxolimab in advanced cancers. Repertoires were generated with immunoSEQ multiplex PCR, while TCRdb's copy carries only in-frame clones and drops some. The sample records approximately 60,000 clones, more than 80% being singletons. The ends lost 6 bases at V and 5 bases at J; junction bases unmatched: 8. Germline CDR1 MDHEN, CDR2 SYDVKM. The CDR3 sequence is 14 residues long. Whole-study findings and limits: There was clonal expansion of CD4+ and CD8+ blood T cells by week 6 at 0.1 to 3.0 mg/kg. Averaged across samples, CD8+ T cells carried more expanded clones than CD4+ did.

This TCR came from an adult with an advanced solid tumor such as melanoma, head and neck, liver or kidney cancer. This chain links TRBV28 with TRBJ2-7; 9 nucleotides agree with TRBD2. Sequences were derived from CD4+ or CD8+ T cells sorted from blood, sampled in a trial of the OX40 agonist ivuxolimab. In nucleotides, the CDR3 is TGTGCCAGCAGGTCTAGCGGGATATTGGACGAGCAGTACTTC. Residues: CASRSSGILDEQYF.